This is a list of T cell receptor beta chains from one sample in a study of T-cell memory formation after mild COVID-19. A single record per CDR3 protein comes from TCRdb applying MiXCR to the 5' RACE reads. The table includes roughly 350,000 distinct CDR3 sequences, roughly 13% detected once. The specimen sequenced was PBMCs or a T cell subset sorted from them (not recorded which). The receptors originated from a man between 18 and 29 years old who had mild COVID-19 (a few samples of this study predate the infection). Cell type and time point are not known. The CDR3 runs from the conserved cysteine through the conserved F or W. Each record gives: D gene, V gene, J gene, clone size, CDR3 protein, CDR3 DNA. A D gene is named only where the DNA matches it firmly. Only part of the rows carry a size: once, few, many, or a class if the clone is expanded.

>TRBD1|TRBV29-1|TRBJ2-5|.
CSVDPTGLRGTETQYF
TGCAGCGTTGACCCGACCGGTCTCAGGGGGACAGAGACCCAGTACTTC
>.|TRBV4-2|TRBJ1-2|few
CASSQESGAMYGYTF
TGTGCCAGCAGCCAAGAAAGCGGAGCGATGTATGGCTACACCTTC
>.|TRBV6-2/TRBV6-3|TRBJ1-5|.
CASSYRSQPQHF
TGTGCCAGCAGTTACAGGAGTCAGCCCCAGCATTTT
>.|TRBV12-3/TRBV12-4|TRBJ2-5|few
CASRGTWSQETQYF
TGTGCCAGCAGGGGGACCTGGAGCCAAGAGACCCAGTACTTC
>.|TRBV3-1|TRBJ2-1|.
CASSQDLTTPYNEQFF
TGTGCCAGCAGCCAAGATCTGACTACTCCCTACAATGAGCAGTTCTTC
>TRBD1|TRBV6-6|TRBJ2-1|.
CASSYPAQGANEQFF
TGTGCCAGCAGTTACCCTGCCCAGGGGGCGAATGAGCAGTTCTTC
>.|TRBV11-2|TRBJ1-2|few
CASSPWTALATANYGYTF
TGTGCCAGCAGCCCCTGGACAGCGCTTGCAACGGCTAACTATGGCTACACCTTC
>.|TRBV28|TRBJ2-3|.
CASSFPSAHTQYF
TGTGCCAGCAGTTTTCCTAGCGCGCATACGCAGTATTTT
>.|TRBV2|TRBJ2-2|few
CASSEATETGELFF
TGTGCCAGCAGTGAGGCGACAGAAACCGGGGAGCTGTTTTTT
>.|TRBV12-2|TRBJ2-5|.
CASRLVGTSGGPETQYF
TGTGCAAGTCGCTTAGTGGGGACTAGCGGGGGGCCGGAGACCCAGTACTTC
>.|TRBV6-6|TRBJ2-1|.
CASSSNLRGPVQFF
TGTGCCAGCAGTTCCAACTTGCGGGGGCCTGTTCAGTTCTTC
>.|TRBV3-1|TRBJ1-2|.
CASSQDRSATNYGYTF
TGTGCCAGCAGCCAAGATAGGTCAGCCACTAACTATGGCTACACCTTC
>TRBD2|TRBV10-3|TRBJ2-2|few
CAIPGGGQNTGELFF
TGTGCCATCCCGGGCGGGGGTCAGAACACCGGGGAGCTGTTTTTT
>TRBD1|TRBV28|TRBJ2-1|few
CASTTGTGVNEQFF
TGTGCCAGCACCACCGGGACAGGGGTGAATGAGCAGTTCTTC
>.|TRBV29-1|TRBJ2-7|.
CSVGTYEQYF
TGCAGCGTTGGGACCTACGAGCAGTACTTC
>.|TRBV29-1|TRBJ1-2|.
CSVEELTPGYTF
TGCAGCGTTGAAGAGCTAACCCCAGGCTACACCTTC
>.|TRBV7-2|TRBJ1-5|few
CASSGQAPQPQHF
TGTGCCAGCAGCGGCCAGGCCCCCCAGCCCCAGCATTTT
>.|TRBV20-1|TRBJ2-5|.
CSAESSTPETQYF
TGCAGTGCCGAGAGTAGCACCCCGGAGACCCAGTACTTC
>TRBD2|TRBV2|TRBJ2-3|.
CASCPILAGGTDTQYF
TGTGCCAGCTGCCCGATACTAGCGGGGGGCACAGATACGCAGTATTTT
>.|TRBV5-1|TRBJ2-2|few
CASSWRQDSSTGELFF
TGCGCCAGCAGCTGGCGGCAGGATAGTAGCACCGGGGAGCTGTTTTTT
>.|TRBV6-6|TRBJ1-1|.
CASTPAVQQEAFF
TGTGCCAGCACTCCCGCCGTACAACAAGAAGCTTTCTTT
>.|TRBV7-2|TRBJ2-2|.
CASRKADTGELFF
TGTGCCAGCAGGAAAGCGGACACCGGGGAGCTGTTTTTT
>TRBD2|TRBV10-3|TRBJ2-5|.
CAISSQLGLAEETQYF
TGTGCCATCAGTTCACAACTAGGACTAGCGGAGGAGACCCAGTACTTC
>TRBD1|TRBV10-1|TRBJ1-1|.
CASSELQGARAFF
TGCGCCAGCAGTGAATTACAGGGGGCGCGGGCTTTCTTT
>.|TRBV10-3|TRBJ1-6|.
CASRDGYNSPLHF
TGTGCCAGCAGGGACGGTTATAATTCACCCCTCCACTTT
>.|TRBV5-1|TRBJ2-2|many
CASSPDLTNTGELFF
TGCGCCAGCAGCCCCGACTTGACGAACACCGGGGAGCTGTTTTTT
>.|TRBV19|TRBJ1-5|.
CASSIDRKQPQHF
TGTGCCAGTAGTATAGATCGCAAGCAGCCCCAGCATTTT
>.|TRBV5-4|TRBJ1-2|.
CASSSDGNYGYTF
TGTGCCAGCAGCTCCGACGGAAACTATGGCTACACCTTC